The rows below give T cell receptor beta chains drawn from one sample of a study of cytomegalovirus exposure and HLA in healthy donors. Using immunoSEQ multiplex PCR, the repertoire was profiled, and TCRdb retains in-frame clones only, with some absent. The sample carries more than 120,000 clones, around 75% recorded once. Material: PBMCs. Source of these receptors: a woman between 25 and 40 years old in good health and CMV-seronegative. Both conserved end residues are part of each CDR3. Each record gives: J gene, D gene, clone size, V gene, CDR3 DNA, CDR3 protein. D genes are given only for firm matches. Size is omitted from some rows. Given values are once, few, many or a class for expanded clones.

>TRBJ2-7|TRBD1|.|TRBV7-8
TGTGCCAGCAGCTTAAGGTCGCGACAGGGACCTTACGAGCAGTACTTC
CASSLRSRQGPYEQYF
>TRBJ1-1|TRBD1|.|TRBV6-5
TGTGCCAGCACCCGGACAGGGGGCGGTGAAGCTTTCTTT
CASTRTGGGEAFF
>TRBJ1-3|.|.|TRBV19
TGTGCCAGTAGCCTCCTCGATGGCGGAAACACCATATATTTT
CASSLLDGGNTIYF
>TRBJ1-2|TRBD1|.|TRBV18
TGTGCCAGCTCACCAGGCAGGGGGCGGCTTGGCTACACCTTC
CASSPGRGRLGYTF
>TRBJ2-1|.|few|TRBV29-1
TGCAGCGTTGGTGTCAGCGATTACAATGAGCAGTTCTTC
CSVGVSDYNEQFF
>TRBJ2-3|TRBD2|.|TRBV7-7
TGTGCCAGCAGCTCAGGGACTAGCGTTTTGGATACGCAGTATTTT
CASSSGTSVLDTQYF
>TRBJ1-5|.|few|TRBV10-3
TGTGCCATCAGTGACGGGAGCCACTGGCATTTT
CAISDGSHWHF
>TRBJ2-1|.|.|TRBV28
TGTGCCAGCAGTTTAGGAGGATTTTACAATGAGCAGTTCTTC
CASSLGGFYNEQFF
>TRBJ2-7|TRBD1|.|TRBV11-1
TGTGCCAGCAGCCTAGACAGGGTCGAGCAGTACTTC
CASSLDRVEQYF
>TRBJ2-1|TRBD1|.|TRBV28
TGTGCCAGCAGTTGGACAGGGGGTAACAATGAGCAGTTCTTC
CASSWTGGNNEQFF
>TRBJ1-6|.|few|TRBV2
TGTGCCAGCAGTGACTTGCTAGGGAGTTCACCCCTCCACTTT
CASSDLLGSSPLHF
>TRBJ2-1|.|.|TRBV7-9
TGTTCCAGCAGCCCTTTAGCGGAACTTAACAATGAGCAGTTCTTC
CSSSPLAELNNEQFF
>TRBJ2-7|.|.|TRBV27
TGTGCCAGCAGTTCCGACAGTTCCTACGAGCAGTACTTC
CASSSDSSYEQYF
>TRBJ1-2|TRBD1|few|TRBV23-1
TGCGCCAGCAGCTCTCGACAGGGGGCGTACTATGGCTACACCTTC
CASSSRQGAYYGYTF
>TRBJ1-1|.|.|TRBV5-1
TGCGCCAGCAGCTTGGAGCCTATGAACACTGAAGCTTTCTTT
CASSLEPMNTEAFF
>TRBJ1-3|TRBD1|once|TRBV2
TGTGCCAGCAGTGAACGGCCAGGGGGATTGAGAGAAGGAGACACCATATATTTT
CASSERPGGLREGDTIYF
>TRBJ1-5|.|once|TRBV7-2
TGTGCCAGCAGCTTAACAAGTGATTATCAGCCCCAGCATTTT
CASSLTSDYQPQHF
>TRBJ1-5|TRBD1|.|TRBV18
TGTGCCAGCTCACGTTTACAGGGGTTAGGTCAGCCCCAGCATTTT
CASSRLQGLGQPQHF
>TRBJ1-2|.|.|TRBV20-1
TGCATCACCTGGGGGGACTATGGCTACACCTTC
CITWGDYGYTF
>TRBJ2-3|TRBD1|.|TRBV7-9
TGTTCCAGCAGCTTCCTGCGACAGGGTGTCACAGATACGCAGTATTTT
CSSSFLRQGVTDTQYF
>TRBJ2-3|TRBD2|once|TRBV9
TGTGCCAGCAGCGTGTCTTCGCCGGGCGAACTAGCGGGAAGCACAGATACGCAGTATTTT
CASSVSSPGELAGSTDTQYF
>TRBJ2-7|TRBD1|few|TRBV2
TGTGCCAGCAGGAGACAGGGGGCCAACGAGCAGTACTTC
CASRRQGANEQYF
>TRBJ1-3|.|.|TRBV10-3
TGTGCCATCAGTGAGTGGAAGGGGCCAAGCTCTGGAAACACCATATATTTT
CAISEWKGPSSGNTIYF
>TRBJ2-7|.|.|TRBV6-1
TGTGCCAGCAAGTCTGGACTTGAGTCCTACGAGCAGTACTTC
CASKSGLESYEQYF
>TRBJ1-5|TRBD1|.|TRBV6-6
TGTGCCAGCAGCGGGACAGCGCCTAGCAATCAGCCCCAGCATTTT
CASSGTAPSNQPQHF
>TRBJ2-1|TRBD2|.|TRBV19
TGTGCCAGTAGTATAATCGCGGGAGGGATTCTCTCCTACAATGAGCAGTTCTTC
CASSIIAGGILSYNEQFF
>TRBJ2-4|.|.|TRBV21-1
TGTGCCAGCAGCAAATCTAAGGAACTAGCCTCCAGTAGCGCCAAAAACATTCAGTACTTC
CASSKSKELASSSAKNIQYF
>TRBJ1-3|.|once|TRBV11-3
TGTGCCAGCAGCTTTTCCGAGGGAAACACCATATATTTT
CASSFSEGNTIYF
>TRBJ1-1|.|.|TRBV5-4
TGTGCCAGCAGCGGGTCAGGGGAAGTGGCTGAAGCTTTCTTT
CASSGSGEVAEAFF